The table lists the clone carrying this T cell receptor (beta chain) with many counts. A single record per CDR3 protein comes from TCRdb applying MiXCR to the 5' RACE reads. The sample shows tens of thousands of distinct CDR3 sequences, over 9% of them seen only once. Looked up from germline, CDR1 is MNHEY and CDR2 is SVGAGI. The ends were cut back, 2 bases at V and 5 bases at J, with 6 bases in the middle. This CDR3 has 12 amino acids. The sample is drawn from a study of early T cells in non-severe SARS-CoV-2 infection. Sequences were obtained from whole blood. The V call is TRBV6-5, the J call TRBJ1-1; D not resolved. The clonotype comes from an adult who was a healthcare worker with PCR-confirmed SARS-CoV-2 infection or an uninfected control (not recorded which). The CDR3 reads CASSYGGTEAFF. The CDR3, as DNA: TGTGCCAGCAGTTACGGAGGGACTGAAGCTTTCTTT.